This TCR beta chain comes out of a study of cytomegalovirus exposure and HLA in healthy donors. The count of this clone is one. Profiled with immunoSEQ multiplex PCR; TCRdb holds only in-frame clones, not every one. The sample holds roughly 90,000 clones, about 94% seen once. The receptor was derived from a woman aged 25-40 years in good health and CMV-seropositive. Sequencing was done on a sample of PBMCs.

The CDR3 DNA is TGTGCCAGCAGTTTATCAGGGGACTATAGCAATCAGCCCCAGCATTTT. Translated: CASSLSGDYSNQPQHF. The chain is built from TRBV27 and TRBJ1-5, with TRBD1 as a possible D gene (5 bases). The V and J ends lost 0 bases and 0 bases respectively, with 9 bases between them. The CDR3 length is 16 residues. In germline, CDR1 is MNHEY, CDR2 SMNVEV (reference sequence).